The clone carrying this T cell receptor beta chain was picked up a small number of times. Germline values: CDR1 SGHTS, CDR2 YDEGEE. The CDR3 is 15 amino acids. V lost 4 bases to trimming and J lost 5 bases; unmatched junction nucleotides: 11. These data originate in a study of Graves' ophthalmopathy and Graves' hyperthyroidism. Amplified material comprised TCR beta CDR3 regions derived from RNA transcripts. Scientists carried out first-round RT-PCR using HTBI primers and then a second-round multiplex PCR. TCRdb passed the multiplex PCR reads through MiXCR, listing each CDR3 protein once. Altogether around 1.1 million distinct CDR3 sequences are present, about 35% being singletons, with the ten largest covering 11%. Only newly diagnosed hyperthyroidism patients aged 18 to 65, with under 2 months' duration, were enrolled.

The gene calls are TRBV5-8 and TRBJ1-2; TRBD1 agrees at 7 bases. Sequences were obtained from peripheral blood or thyroid tissue (not recorded which). The clonotype originates from an adult man with Graves' hyperthyroidism. CDR3 nucleotide sequence: TGTGCCAGCAGCCAGGGGGGGCGTTCAAAGTATGGCTACACCTTC. This gives the protein CASSQGGRSKYGYTF.